The 10 T cell receptor beta chains listed next were all sequenced from one sample in a study of blood T cell repertoires in COVID-19. The table came from immunoSEQ multiplex PCR; TCRdb's copy has only in-frame clones and leaves some out. This table holds 310,000 or so clones, approximately 90% found once. Sequenced: peripheral blood. These receptors all stem from a man aged 25 to 40 with COVID-19, enrolled during active disease.

This rearrangement joins TRBV18 to TRBJ2-5; D may be TRBD1 (5 bases). The germline V and J ends were trimmed by 10 bases and 1 base, with 13 bases remaining between them. The CDR3 totals 13 residues. CDR1 KGHSH and CDR2 LQKENI come from the germline V gene. The CDR3 DNA sequence: TGTGCCACCTCGCAGGGTTCCCAAGAGACCCAGTACTTC. It yields the protein CATSQGSQETQYF.

The chain joins TRBV5-1 to TRBJ2-7; TRBD1 matches 8 bases. Trimming cost V 4 bases and J 5 bases; bases outside gene matches: 11. This CDR3 region has 15 residues. The germline CDR1 and CDR2 sequences are SGHRS and YFSETQ. The CDR3 protein is CASSRTRDRFHEQYF. For the CDR3, the DNA is TGCGCCAGCAGCAGAACCCGGGACAGGTTCCACGAGCAGTACTTC.

This sequence joins TRBV30 and TRBJ2-7, with D perhaps TRBD2 (6 bases). The CDR3 length is 14 residues. Germline values: CDR1 GTSNPN, CDR2 SVGIG (reference sequence). V was cut by 4 bases and J by 0 bases, with 13 bases left in between. The CDR3 region is CAWISGDHSYEQYF. The CDR3 nucleotides are TGTGCCTGGATCTCGGGGGACCACTCCTACGAGCAGTACTTC.

This chain joins TRBV9 and TRBJ1-1; 10 bases agree with TRBD1. Germline CDR1 is SGDLS and CDR2 is YYNGEE. V shed 0 bases and J 4 bases; nucleotides not matched to a gene: 0. The CDR3 spans 14 residues. For the CDR3, the DNA is TGTGCCAGCAGCGTAGGGGACAGGGGCACTGAAGCTTTCTTT. This encodes CASSVGDRGTEAFF. The full variable domain, rest sourced from reference TRBV9 and TRBJ1-1, is DSGVTQTPKHLITATGQRVTLRCSPRSGDLSVYWYQQSLDQGLQFLIQYYNGEERAKGNILERFSAQQFPDLHSELNLSSLELGDSALYFCASSVGDRGTEAFFGQGTRLTVV.

This clone was found a few times. The J gene is TRBJ1-1, the V gene TRBV4-3; D gene unclear. Germline V gene data show CDR1 as LGHNA and CDR2 as YSLEER. V was clipped by 3 bases and J by 7 bases, with 6 bases between them. The CDR3 sequence is 11 residues long. The CDR3 DNA reads as TGCGCCAGCAGCCAGGGAGTTGAAGCTTTCTTT. This translates into CASSQGVEAFF.

The CDR3 DNA follows: TGTGCCAGCAGCTTACAGGGTGGAGAAAGCAATCAGCCCCAGCATTTT. Translated: CASSLQGGESNQPQHF. The V gene is TRBV7-2, the J gene TRBJ1-5, with TRBD1 as a possible D gene (5 bases). Trimming removed 2 bases from V and 1 base from J, with 12 bases in between. The CDR3 covers 16 residues. Germline loops: CDR1 SGHTA, CDR2 FQGNSA.

This chain joins TRBV5-1 and TRBJ1-1, with 8 bases lining up with TRBD1. This CDR3 spans 15 amino acids. V shed 0 bases, J shed 0 bases, and the junction held 1 base outside the gene matches. From germline, CDR1 is SGHRS and CDR2 YFSETQ. Written as DNA, the CDR3 is TGCGCCAGCAGCTTGGGACAGGGGTTGAACACTGAAGCTTTCTTT. Amino acids: CASSLGQGLNTEAFF.

The V call is TRBV5-4, the J call TRBJ1-2, with 8 bases that match TRBD1. The CDR3 extends over 16 amino acids. Germline loops: CDR1 SGHNT, CDR2 YYREEE (reference sequence). V shed 2 bases, J shed 3 bases, and the junction held 9 bases outside the gene matches. This chain's CDR3 is CASSFLSDRGYYGYTF. CDR3 in DNA: TGTGCCAGCAGCTTTTTAAGTGACAGGGGATACTATGGCTACACCTTC.

Here the CDR3 reads CSASSREHTEAFF. The CDR3 region has the DNA TGCAGTGCTAGTTCCAGGGAACACACTGAAGCTTTCTTT. V and J are TRBV20-1 and TRBJ1-1; D may be TRBD1 (5 bases). Germline V gives CDR1 DFQATT, CDR2 SNEGSKA (reference sequence). Deletions cut 3 bases from V and 3 bases from J, with 11 bases between. This CDR3 is 13 amino acids long.

This chain connects TRBV9 to TRBJ2-5, with D uncertain. This CDR3 is 16 amino acids long. In germline, CDR1 is SGDLS, CDR2 YYNGEE. Between the trimmed V and J ends, which lost 4 bases and 4 bases, there was a span of 20 bases. The CDR3 loop reads CASSPSPRVWLETQYF. In nucleotides, the CDR3 is TGTGCCAGCAGCCCATCTCCCCGGGTTTGGTTAGAGACCCAGTACTTC.